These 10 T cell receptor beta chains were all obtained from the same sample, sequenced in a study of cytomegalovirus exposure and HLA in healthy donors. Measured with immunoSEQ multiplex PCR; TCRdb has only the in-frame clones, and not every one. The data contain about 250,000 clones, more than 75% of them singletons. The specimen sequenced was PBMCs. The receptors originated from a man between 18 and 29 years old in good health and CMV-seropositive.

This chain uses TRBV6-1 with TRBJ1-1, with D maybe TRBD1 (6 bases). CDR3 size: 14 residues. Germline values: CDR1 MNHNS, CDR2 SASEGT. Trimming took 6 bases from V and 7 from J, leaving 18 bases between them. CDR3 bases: TGTGCCAGCAGCCGACAGGAGATGACCTATGAAGCTTTCTTT. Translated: CASSRQEMTYEAFF.

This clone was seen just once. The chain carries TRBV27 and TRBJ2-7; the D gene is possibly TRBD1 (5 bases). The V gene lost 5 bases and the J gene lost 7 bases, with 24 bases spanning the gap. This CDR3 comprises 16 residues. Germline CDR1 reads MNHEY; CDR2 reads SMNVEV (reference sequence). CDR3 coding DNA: TGTGCCAGCAGTCCAAGGGGTGGGCCCCTGGTTAGGGAGCAGTACTTC. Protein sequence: CASSPRGGPLVREQYF.

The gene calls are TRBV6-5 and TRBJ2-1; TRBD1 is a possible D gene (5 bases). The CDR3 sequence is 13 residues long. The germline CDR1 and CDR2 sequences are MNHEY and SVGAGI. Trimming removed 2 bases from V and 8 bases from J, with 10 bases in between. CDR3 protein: CASSYPGWDEQFF. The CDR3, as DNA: TGTGCCAGCAGTTACCCAGGGTGGGATGAGCAGTTCTTC.

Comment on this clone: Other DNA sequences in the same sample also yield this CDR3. CDR3 in amino acids: CASSPQGAYEQYF. DNA of the CDR3: TGCGCCAGCAGCCCGCAGGGGGCCTACGAGCAGTACTTC. The chain combines TRBV5-1 with TRBJ2-7; TRBD1 agrees at 7 bases. V lost 4 bases to trimming and J lost 2 bases; unmatched junction nucleotides: 3. Per germline, CDR1 SGHRS and CDR2 YFSETQ. This CDR3 spans 13 amino acids. The variable domain in full, completed from reference TRBV5-1 and TRBJ2-7, reads KAGVTQTPRYLIKTRGQQVTLSCSPISGHRSVSWYQQTPGQGLQFLFEYFSETQRNKGNFPGRFSGRQFSNSRSEMNVSTLELGDSALYLCASSPQGAYEQYFGPGTRLTVT.

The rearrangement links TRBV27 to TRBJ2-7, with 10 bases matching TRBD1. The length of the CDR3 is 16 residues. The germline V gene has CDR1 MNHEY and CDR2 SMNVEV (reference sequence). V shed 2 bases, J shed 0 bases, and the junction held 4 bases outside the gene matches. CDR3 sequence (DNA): TGTGCCAGCAGTTTAGGGGGACAGGGGTACTCCTACGAGCAGTACTTC. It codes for CASSLGGQGYSYEQYF.

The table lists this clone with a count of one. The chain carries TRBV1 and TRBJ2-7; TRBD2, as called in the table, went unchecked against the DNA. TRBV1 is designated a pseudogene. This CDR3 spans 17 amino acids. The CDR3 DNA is TGCACCAGCAGCCAAGCTTGTAGCGGGAGGGCCACAGACGAGCAGTACTTC. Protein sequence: CTSSQACSGRATDEQYF.

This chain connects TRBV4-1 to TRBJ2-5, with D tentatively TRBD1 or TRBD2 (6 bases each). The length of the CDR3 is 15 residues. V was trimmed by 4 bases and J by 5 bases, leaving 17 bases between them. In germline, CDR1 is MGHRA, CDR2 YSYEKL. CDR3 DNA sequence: TGCGCCAGCAGCCTAGGAGGGGGGTCGTGGGAGACCCAGTACTTC. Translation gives CASSLGGGSWETQYF.

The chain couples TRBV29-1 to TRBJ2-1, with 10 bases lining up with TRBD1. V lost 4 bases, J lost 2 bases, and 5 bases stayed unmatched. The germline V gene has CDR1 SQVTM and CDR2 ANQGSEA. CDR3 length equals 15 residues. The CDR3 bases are TGCAGCGTTGTACTGGGACAGGGGACCTACAATGAGCAGTTCTTC. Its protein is CSVVLGQGTYNEQFF.

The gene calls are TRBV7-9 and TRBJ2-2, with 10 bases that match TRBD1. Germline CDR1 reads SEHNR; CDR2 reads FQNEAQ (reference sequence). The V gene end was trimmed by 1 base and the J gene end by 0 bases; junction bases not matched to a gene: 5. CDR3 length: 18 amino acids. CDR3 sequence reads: CASSLGDRGNPNTGELFF. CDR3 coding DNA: TGTGCCAGCAGCTTAGGGGACAGGGGAAATCCGAACACCGGGGAGCTGTTTTTT.

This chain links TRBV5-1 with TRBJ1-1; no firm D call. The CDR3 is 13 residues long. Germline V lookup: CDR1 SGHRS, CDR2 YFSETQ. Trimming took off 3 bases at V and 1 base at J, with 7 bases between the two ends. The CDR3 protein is CASSSGENTEAFF. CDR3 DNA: TGCGCCAGCAGCTCAGGAGAGAACACTGAAGCTTTCTTT.